This T cell receptor beta chain was captured by sequencing in a study of cytomegalovirus exposure and HLA in healthy donors. The CDR3 is made up of 12 amino acids. Deletions cut 4 bases from V and 5 bases from J, with 6 bases between. CDR1 is LGHNA and CDR2 is YNFKEQ in the germline V gene. Sequenced by immunoSEQ multiplex PCR; TCRdb stores in-frame clones only, minus some. Altogether 100,000 to 150,000 clones are present, about nine tenths being singletons, with the ten largest covering about 2%. The chain joins TRBV4-2 to TRBJ2-1; D gene unclear. This TCR was recovered from a woman between 18 and 29 years old in good health and CMV-seronegative. Material: PBMCs. CDR3 protein: CASSRLDNEQFF. Written as DNA, the CDR3 is TGTGCCAGCAGCCGCCTAGACAATGAGCAGTTCTTC.